This T cell receptor beta chain is drawn from a study of CD8+CD57+ T cells in acquired aplastic anemia. In the study overall: CD4+ and CD8+ cells, once sorted, gave DNA averaging roughly 3 ug.

The V gene's germline CDR1 is SEHNR and CDR2 FQNEAQ (reference sequence). The CDR3 runs to 14 residues. Patients included in sequencing had previously demonstrated CD8+CD57+ cell expansion by flow cytometry. The blood sampling took place in patients who had so far received no therapy. The template used for profiling TCR beta VDJ and CDR3 was genomic DNA. MiXCR was run by TCRdb on the reads, yielding one entry per CDR3 protein. The table includes 200,000 to 300,000 distinct CDR3 sequences, around 82% detected once. On this clonotype: The antigen is undetermined. The junction and the germline gene differ at one end; a read error may be behind it.

Findings and caveats of the study: Controls did not differ significantly from patients in CD8+ Simpson's diversity. Between patients and controls, roughly 29 CD8+ CDR3 sequences were found in common.

The chain couples TRBV7-9 to TRBJ2-3, with 10 positions matching TRBD1. The sample consisted of sorted CD4+, CD8+, or CD8+CD57+ T cells (not recorded which) from PBMCs. This TCR was recovered from a human donor with aplastic anemia. CDR3 loop: CASSFGTGDHTDTF. The CDR3 bases are TGTGCCAGCAGCTTCGGGACAGGGGATCACACAGATACGTTT.